This entry is about one T cell receptor (beta chain). Antigen specificity is unknown. The data are from a study of T cells in Graves' hyperthyroidism and ophthalmopathy. Diagnosis of hyperthyroidism was new in patients aged 18 to 65, and its duration was under 2 months. The CDR3 runs 14 residues. Germline-derived CDR1 and CDR2 are SNHLY and FYNNEI. The ends were cut back, 6 bases at V and 5 bases at J, with 17 bases in the middle. Study-wide findings and caveats: Clonotypes that were expanded in thyroid above 0.001 mostly appeared in blood too.

Regions amplified from RNA transcripts were the TCR beta CDR3 regions. The HTBI primer set was used in a first-round RT-PCR of the TCR CDR3. TCRdb reprocessed the multiplex PCR reads with MiXCR, giving one entry per CDR3 protein. The sample holds roughly 840,000 distinct CDR3 sequences, over 35% seen once. The sequence was collected from a man aged 18 to 30 with Graves' hyperthyroidism. This chain links TRBV2 with TRBJ2-7; D is perhaps TRBD1 or TRBD2 (5 bases each). Sequenced material: blood. The CDR3 here is CASRGVQSRNEQYF. CDR3 in DNA: TGTGCCAGCAGGGGGGTTCAATCGCGAAACGAGCAGTACTTC.